The source of this T cell receptor beta chain is a study of T-cell reconstitution after alpha-beta-depleted transplantation in children listed by TCRdb under 2016. For the study in its entirety: The study quantitatively tracked T-cell immune reconstitution after TCRalphabeta/CD19-depleted allogeneic hematopoietic cell transplantation in children using TCR repertoire profiling. On the study overall, not on this receptor specifically: Hyperexpanded clone frequencies declined over subsequent months; after one year, T-cell counts and TCRbeta diversity were mostly attributed to newly produced T cells. In some patients, the high TCRbeta diversity seen at day 60 was put down to recipient T cells and intrathymic progenitors that had survived conditioning. Apparently early alphabetaT-cell count recovery about two months after transplant reportedly relied on only several hundred rapidly expanded clones derived from non-depleted graft cells.

This clonotype came up a few times. The specificity of this receptor is unknown. No base qualities exist here, and no much larger clone lies one base off it. In the paper's terms, the treatment or condition label means: allogeneic hematopoietic cell transplantation with graft depleted of TCRalphabeta T cells and CD19 B cells. The transplant recipients were children given TCRalphabeta/CD19-depleted allogeneic hematopoietic cell grafts. Receptors were amplified or captured by PCR. The reads were generated on an Illumina HiSeq 2500. TCR library preparation used molecular barcoding, with unique molecular identifiers applied to normalize quantification of the TCRbeta repertoire. Clones were called with MiXCR by TCRdb after fastp trimmed the public reads at Q25, and only in-frame beta chains were retained. Rows matching on CDR3 protein sequence are summarized as one entry with the most common DNA and genes. The sample includes approximately 250,000 distinct CDR3 sequences, with about 26% observed a single time. Together, the top ten hold about 2.6% of the sample.

At the junction V is shortened by 8 bases and J by 3 bases; bases outside the gene matches: 6. From the germline V gene (reference sequence), CDR1 is MNHEY and CDR2 is SMNVEV. The CDR3 starts with the cysteine, ends with the phenylalanine, and has 13 residues. Just CDR3 DNA is preserved here, 39 bases in frame from base 1. The material was PBMCs, obtained before TCRalphabeta/CD19-depleted stem cell transplant. The sequence derives from a girl aged 2 to 10 with Fanconi anemia, due to receive a stem cell transplant. The chain links TRBV27 with TRBJ1-1, and 7 bases in between align with TRBD1. The CDR3 is CASAGGTDTEAFF. The DNA is as follows: TGTGCCAGCGCAGGAGGGACAGACACTGAAGCTTTCTTT.